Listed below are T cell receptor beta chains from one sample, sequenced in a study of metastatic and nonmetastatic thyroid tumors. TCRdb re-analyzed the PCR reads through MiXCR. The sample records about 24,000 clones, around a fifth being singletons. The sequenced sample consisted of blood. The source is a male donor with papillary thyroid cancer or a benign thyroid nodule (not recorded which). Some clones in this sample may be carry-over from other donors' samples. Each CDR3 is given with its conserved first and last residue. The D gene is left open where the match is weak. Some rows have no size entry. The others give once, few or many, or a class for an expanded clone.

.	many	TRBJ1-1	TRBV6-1	TGTGCCAGCATCAGACAGGTGGGCTTGAACACTGAAGCTTTCTTT	CASIRQVGLNTEAFF
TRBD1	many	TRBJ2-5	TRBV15	TGTGCCACCAGCATACGGACAGGGGAAGAGACCCAGTACTTC	CATSIRTGEETQYF
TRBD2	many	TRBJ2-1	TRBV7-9	TGTGCCAGCAGCTTGGGGGTAGCGGGAGTCGATGAGCAGTTCTTC	CASSLGVAGVDEQFF
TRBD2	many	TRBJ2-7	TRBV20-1	TGCAGTGCTCGCCCACCCAGCGGGAGGGCCGTCGAGCAGTACTTC	CSARPPSGRAVEQYF
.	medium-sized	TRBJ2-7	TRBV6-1	TGTGCCAGCAGTGGGTACCCGGGGCATTCCTACGAGCAGTACTTC	CASSGYPGHSYEQYF
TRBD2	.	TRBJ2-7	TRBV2	TGTGCCAGCAGCGGAGCGGGAGAGAGGTACGAGCAGTACTTC	CASSGAGERYEQYF
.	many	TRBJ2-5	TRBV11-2	TGTGCCAGCAGCTTAGGATATTCCGTCTCAGGTCGCGGGATGGAGACCCAGTACTTC	CASSLGYSVSGRGMETQYF
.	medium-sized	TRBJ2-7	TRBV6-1	TGTGCCAGCAGCGTTTCCTCACAGCAGTACTTC	CASSVSSQQYF
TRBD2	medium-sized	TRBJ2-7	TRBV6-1	TGTGCCAGCAGTCCCCTAGCGGGGTCGAATTCCTACGAGCAGTACTTC	CASSPLAGSNSYEQYF
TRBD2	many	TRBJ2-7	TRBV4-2	TGTGCCAGCAGCCAAGGGGCTAGCGGGAGGTACGAGCAGTACTTC	CASSQGASGRYEQYF
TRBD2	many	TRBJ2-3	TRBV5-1	TGCGCCAGCAGTGGACTAGTTGTGGGGGGAGATACGCAGTATTTT	CASSGLVVGGDTQYF
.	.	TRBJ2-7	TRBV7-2	TGTGCCAGCAGCCTCCCTCAAGGGTACGAGCAGTACTTC	CASSLPQGYEQYF
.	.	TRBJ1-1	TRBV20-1	TGCAGTGCCACCCCCTCCGGCACTGAAGCTTTCTTT	CSATPSGTEAFF
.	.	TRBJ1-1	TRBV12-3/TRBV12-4	TGTGCCAGCATTTTTGTCCCACGGCAGGGCAAGGTTGAAGCTTTCTTT	CASIFVPRQGKVEAFF
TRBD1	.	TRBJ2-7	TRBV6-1	TGTGCCAGCAGTGAAGCGTCAGGGGGCTTCCACGAGCAGTACTTC	CASSEASGGFHEQYF
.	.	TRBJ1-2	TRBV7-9	TGTGCCAGCAGCCGAGCGTTCTCTAGTGGCTACACCTTC	CASSRAFSSGYTF
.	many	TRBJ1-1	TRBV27	TGTGCCAGCAGTCCCCGGCGACCTGGACGCCTGAACACTGAAGCTTTCTTT	CASSPRRPGRLNTEAFF
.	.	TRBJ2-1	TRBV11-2	TGTGCCAGCAGCTTAACGCAGTTTGATCAGTTCTTC	CASSLTQFDQFF
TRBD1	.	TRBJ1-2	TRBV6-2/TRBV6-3	TGTGCCAGCAGGACAGGGTCGCATGGCTACACCTTC	CASRTGSHGYTF
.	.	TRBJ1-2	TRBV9	TGTGCCAGCAGCGTAGATCCGGGGCCGGACTATGGCTACACCTTC	CASSVDPGPDYGYTF
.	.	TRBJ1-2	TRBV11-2	TGTGCCAGCAGCCCAGGGCTCGGCTACACCTTC	CASSPGLGYTF
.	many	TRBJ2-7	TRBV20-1	TGCAGTGCTAGACTGGACGCCAGGAGCTCCTACGAGCAGTACTTC	CSARLDARSSYEQYF